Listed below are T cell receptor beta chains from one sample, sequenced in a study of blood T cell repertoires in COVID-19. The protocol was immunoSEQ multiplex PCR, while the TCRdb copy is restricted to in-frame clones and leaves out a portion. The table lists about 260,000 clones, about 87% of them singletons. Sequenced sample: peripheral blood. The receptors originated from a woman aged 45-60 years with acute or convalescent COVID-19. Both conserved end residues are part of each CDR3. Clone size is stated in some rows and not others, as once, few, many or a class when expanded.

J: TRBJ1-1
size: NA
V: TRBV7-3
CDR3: CASSLSSTGGFEAFF

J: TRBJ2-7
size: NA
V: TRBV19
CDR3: CASSTPTGGSYEQYF

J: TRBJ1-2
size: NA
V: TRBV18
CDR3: CASSPSYGYTF

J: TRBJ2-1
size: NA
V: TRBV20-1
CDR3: CSASEPFEQFF

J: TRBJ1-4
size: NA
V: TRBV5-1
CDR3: CASSLGEGRGKLFF

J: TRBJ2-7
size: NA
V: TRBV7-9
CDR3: CASSSYRVTYEQYF

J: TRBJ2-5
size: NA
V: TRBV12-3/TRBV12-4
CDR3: CASRYLETQYF

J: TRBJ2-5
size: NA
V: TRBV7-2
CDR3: CASSPDRGETQYF

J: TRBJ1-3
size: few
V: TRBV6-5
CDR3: CASSTGSIGNTIYF

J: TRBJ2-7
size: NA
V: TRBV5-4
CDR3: CASSLPMIGLAGEQYF

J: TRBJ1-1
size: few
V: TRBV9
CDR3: CASSVGGTGDTEAFF

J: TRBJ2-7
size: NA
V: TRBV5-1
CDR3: CASATFPATTGTSGEEQYF

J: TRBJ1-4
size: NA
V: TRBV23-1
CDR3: CASSPQSRPGPNEKLFF

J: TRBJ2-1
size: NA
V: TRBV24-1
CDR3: CATRSVRNNEQFF

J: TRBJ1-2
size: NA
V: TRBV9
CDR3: CASSVGGNGYTF

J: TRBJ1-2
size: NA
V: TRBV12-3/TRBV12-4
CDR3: CASSLSGIYGYTF

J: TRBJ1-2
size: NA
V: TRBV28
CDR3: CASSRGGYGYTF

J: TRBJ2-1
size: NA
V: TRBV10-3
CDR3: CAISGRRVIAGDAHNEQFF

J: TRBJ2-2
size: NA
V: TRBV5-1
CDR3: CASKGQGANTGELFF

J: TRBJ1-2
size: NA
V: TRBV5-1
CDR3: CASSADRVGYGYTF

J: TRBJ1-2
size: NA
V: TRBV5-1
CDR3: CASSLTQGWAYGYTF

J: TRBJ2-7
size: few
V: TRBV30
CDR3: CAWRGTGTSGREYEQYF